This T cell receptor beta chain was profiled in a study of blood T cells in healthy people across ages. With respect to this clonotype: Its antigen is still unknown.

Sample-barcoded 5' priming and a J-beta primer mix drove a second PCR of about 6 to 12 cycles. One entry per CDR3 protein results from TCRdb running MiXCR on the 5' RACE reads. Among about 700,000 distinct CDR3 sequences listed, about 30% were seen once. Investigators took about 10 milliliters of peripheral blood from every donor. Study observations and caveats: A strong correlation was seen between TCR beta diversity and naive T cell percentage. Diversity figures derived from one million T cells were judged to underestimate the true value.

The CDR3 totals 15 residues. Per germline, CDR1 MNHEY and CDR2 SVGAGI. Trimming left V 2 bases short and J 6 bases short, with 14 bases between. The sequence came from a woman older than 75 in good health. The V gene is TRBV6-5, the J gene TRBJ2-1; D is undetermined. Sequencing used blood. As DNA, the CDR3 is TGTGCCAGCAGTTACAACTCCTTGAGCGTCAATGAGCAGTTCTTC. Translated: CASSYNSLSVNEQFF.